The 22 T cell receptor beta chains presented below share a single source sample, sequenced in a study of OX40 agonist ivuxolimab in advanced cancers. TCRdb keeps only in-frame clones here, not all; method: immunoSEQ multiplex PCR. Counted here are around 99,000 clones, around 87% occurring once; the ten biggest clones make up roughly 0.17%. The sequencing used CD4+ or CD8+ T cells sorted from blood, collected in a trial of the OX40 agonist ivuxolimab. The source is an adult with an advanced solid tumor such as melanoma, head and neck, liver or kidney cancer.

This chain uses TRBV7-2 with TRBJ1-6; D is uncertain. V was cut by 3 bases and J by 9 bases, with 6 bases left in between. In germline, CDR1 is SGHTA, CDR2 FQGNSA. This CDR3 spans 12 amino acids. The CDR3 sequence: CASSFGVSPLHF. CDR3 bases: TGTGCCAGCAGCTTTGGGGTTTCACCCCTCCACTTT. The complete variable domain, with remaining parts taken from reference TRBV7-2 and TRBJ1-6, reads GAGVSQSPSNKVTEKGKDVELRCDPISGHTALYWYRQSLGQGLEFLIYFQGNSAPDKSGLPSDRFSAERTGGSVSTLTIQRTQQEDSAVYLCASSFGVSPLHFGNGTRLTVT.

The chain is built from TRBV5-1 and TRBJ1-1; the D is unclear. The CDR3 consists of 15 residues. Between the trimmed V and J ends, which lost 4 bases and 2 bases, there was a span of 15 bases. CDR1 is SGHRS, CDR2 YFSETQ, per germline. This chain's CDR3 is CASSADLRKNTEAFF. For the CDR3, the DNA is TGCGCCAGCAGCGCGGACCTTAGGAAAAACACTGAAGCTTTCTTT.

This clone was counted once. This sequence joins TRBV6-1 and TRBJ2-5, with 8 bases matching TRBD1. The J segment lost 4 bases and the V segment lost 11 bases, leaving 9 bases of the junction unmatched. The CDR3 sequence is 13 residues long. CDR1 is MNHNS, CDR2 SASEGT, per germline. CDR3 amino acids: CAASQGVAETQYF. CDR3 in DNA: TGTGCCGCTTCACAGGGGGTGGCAGAGACCCAGTACTTC.

This rearrangement joins TRBV5-1 to TRBJ1-1, with 9 nucleotides matching TRBD1. The CDR3 length is 19 residues. Trimming removed 2 bases from V and 0 bases from J; junction bases left unmatched: 14. Germline-derived CDR1 and CDR2 are SGHRS and YFSETQ. Written as DNA, the CDR3 is TGCGCCAGCAGCTTACGGACAGGGGAAAGATCGGGCATGAACACTGAAGCTTTCTTT. This sequence encodes CASSLRTGERSGMNTEAFF.

The chain couples TRBV6-5 to TRBJ2-3; TRBD2 aligns across 11 bases. The CDR3 runs to 15 residues. The V gene end was trimmed by 7 bases and the J gene end by 6 bases; junction bases not matched to a gene: 9. From germline, CDR1 is MNHEY and CDR2 SVGAGI. The CDR3: CASTVAGGRRDTQYF. The CDR3 DNA reads as TGTGCCAGCACCGTAGCGGGGGGGCGAAGGGATACGCAGTATTTT.

The chain couples TRBV5-1 to TRBJ1-4; 7 bases fit TRBD1. Per germline, CDR1 SGHRS and CDR2 YFSETQ. V trimming: 4 bases; J trimming: 7 bases; junction bases outside the gene matches: 10. CDR3 length: 15 amino acids. The DNA of the CDR3 is TGCGCCAGCAGCGTACTACAGGGGAAGGGTGAAAAACTGTTTTTT. It encodes CASSVLQGKGEKLFF. The full variable domain, with the rest looked up from reference TRBV5-1 and TRBJ1-4, is KAGVTQTPRYLIKTRGQQVTLSCSPISGHRSVSWYQQTPGQGLQFLFEYFSETQRNKGNFPGRFSGRQFSNSRSEMNVSTLELGDSALYLCASSVLQGKGEKLFFGSGTQLSVL.

The rearrangement links TRBV19 to TRBJ2-3, with a weak D call TRBD2 (5 bases). This CDR3 is built from 16 residues. V lost 3 bases to trimming and J lost 0 bases, with 13 bases between them. From germline, CDR1 is LNHDA and CDR2 SQIVND (reference sequence). The DNA for the CDR3 is TGTGCCAGTAGTATTTTCTCGGCGGGTAGCACAGATACGCAGTATTTT. This gives the protein CASSIFSAGSTDTQYF.

The chain has TRBV4-1 and TRBJ2-1; 8 positions agree with TRBD2. CDR3 size: 15 residues. V was clipped by 2 bases and J by 2 bases; unmatched bases: 2. Germline V gene data show CDR1 as MGHRA and CDR2 as YSYEKL. This CDR3 reads CASSQLAGAYNEQFF. The CDR3 nucleotides are TGCGCCAGCAGCCAACTAGCGGGTGCCTACAATGAGCAGTTCTTC.

The chain has TRBV10-1 and TRBJ2-3; 8 nucleotides agree with TRBD2. V shed 4 bases and J 0 bases; nucleotides not matched to a gene: 12. The CDR3 is 18 amino acids. Germline V gives CDR1 WNHNN, CDR2 SYGVQD (reference sequence). CDR3 loop: CASSARGGTGGSTDTQYF. In DNA, the CDR3 is TGCGCCAGCAGTGCCCGCGGAGGGACGGGAGGGAGCACAGATACGCAGTATTTT.

The gene calls are TRBV10-3 and TRBJ2-7, with 8 bases lining up with TRBD2. Germline values: CDR1 ENHRY, CDR2 SYGVKD. The CDR3 is 14 residues long. Trimming cost V 5 bases and J 5 bases; bases outside gene matches: 8. CDR3 sequence: CAISLSGGEHEQYF. The DNA of the CDR3 is TGTGCCATCAGTTTATCCGGGGGGGAGCACGAGCAGTACTTC.

The chain has TRBV19 and TRBJ2-2, with 9 bases that match TRBD1. The CDR3 is 18 residues long. The ends lost 5 bases at V and 0 bases at J; junction bases unmatched: 10. Germline values: CDR1 LNHDA, CDR2 SQIVND (reference sequence). The CDR3 DNA reads as TGTGCCAGTAGTCCCGGACAGGGGTGGGCAACGAACACCGGGGAGCTGTTTTTT. It encodes CASSPGQGWATNTGELFF.

The chain carries TRBV6-6 and TRBJ2-7; 10 nucleotides align to TRBD1. Per germline, CDR1 MNHNY and CDR2 SVGAGI (reference sequence). The junction had 2 bases not matched to a gene; V was cut back by 6 bases and J by 6 bases. The CDR3 contains 12 residues. DNA of the CDR3: TGTGCCAGCAGCCGGGACAGGGGCGAGCAGTACTTC. Translation gives CASSRDRGEQYF.

The chain links TRBV28 to TRBJ2-5; TRBD1 matches 11 bases. The germline V gene has CDR1 MDHEN and CDR2 SYDVKM. V was pared by 7 bases and J by 4 bases, with 8 bases of the junction left unmatched. This CDR3 has 15 residues. In DNA form, the CDR3 reads TGTGCCAGCAACCACCCAGGGACAGGGGGAGAGACCCAGTACTTC. Protein sequence: CASNHPGTGGETQYF.

This chain links TRBV5-1 with TRBJ2-2; perhaps D is TRBD1 or TRBD2 (5 bases each). V gave up 4 bases and J gave up 4 bases, with 17 bases separating them. The germline V gene has CDR1 SGHRS and CDR2 YFSETQ. CDR3 length: 16 amino acids. This chain's CDR3 is CASSPRGVSGTGELFF. As DNA, the CDR3 is TGCGCCAGCAGCCCGCGAGGGGTCTCGGGCACCGGGGAGCTGTTTTTT.

The J gene is TRBJ2-6, the V gene TRBV7-9; a weak D match, TRBD1 (6 bases). V was trimmed by 3 bases and J by 13 bases, leaving 16 bases between them. The CDR3 totals 14 residues. Germline V gives CDR1 SEHNR, CDR2 FQNEAQ (reference sequence). The DNA for the CDR3 is TGTGCCAGCAGCTTCGCCCTACCCGGACAGGTCCTGACTTTC. This gives the protein CASSFALPGQVLTF. Supplemented by reference TRBV7-9 and TRBJ2-6, the full variable domain reads DTGVSQNPRHKITKRGQNVTFRCDPISEHNRLYWYRQTLGQGPEFLTYFQNEAQLEKSRLLSDRFSAERPKGSFSTLEIQRTEQGDSAMYLCASSFALPGQVLTFGAGSRLTVL.

This clone appeared a few times. The rearrangement joins TRBV10-3 to TRBJ2-7; possibly TRBD1 for D (5 bases). CDR3 length: 13 residues. Germline lookup yields CDR1 ENHRY and CDR2 SYGVKD. Trimming shortened V by 3 bases and J by 2 bases, and 8 bases separated the two germline ends. As DNA, the CDR3 is TGTGCCATCAGTGACAGGGTTGCCTACGAGCAGTACTTC. It translates to CAISDRVAYEQYF.

V and J are TRBV9 and TRBJ1-1, with 7 positions matching TRBD1. The germline gives CDR1 SGDLS, CDR2 YYNGEE. The CDR3 totals 15 residues. The junction had 6 bases not matched to a gene; V was cut back by 4 bases and J by 0 bases. CDR3 region: CASSLRQGMNTEAFF. In nucleotides, the CDR3 is TGTGCCAGCAGCCTCCGACAGGGTATGAACACTGAAGCTTTCTTT.

The chain uses TRBV5-1 and TRBJ1-1; D not certain. CDR1 and CDR2 (germline): SGHRS, YFSETQ. The CDR3 sequence is 16 residues long. The V end was cut by 0 bases, the J end by 2 bases, with 14 bases between. CDR3 nucleotide sequence: TGCGCCAGCAGCTTGGGGAATGGACGGCGCAACACTGAAGCTTTCTTT. It encodes CASSLGNGRRNTEAFF.

J is TRBJ2-3 and V is TRBV30, with D uncertain. V lost 0 bases and J 5 bases, leaving 9 bases between the germline ends. The CDR3 consists of 13 residues. CDR1 is GTSNPN and CDR2 is SVGIG in the germline V gene (reference sequence). The chain's CDR3 is CAWSVLDRDTQYF. CDR3 DNA sequence: TGTGCCTGGAGTGTACTCGACCGAGATACGCAGTATTTT.

This chain links TRBV7-9 with TRBJ1-2; D ambiguous. CDR1 SEHNR and CDR2 FQNEAQ come from the germline V gene (reference sequence). V was cut by 4 bases and J by 8 bases, with 14 bases left in between. The CDR3 is 13 amino acids. The CDR3 coding sequence is TGTGCCAGCAGCTCCCGGGCGGGGTACGGCTACACCTTC. This translates into CASSSRAGYGYTF.

The chain links TRBV10-3 to TRBJ2-3; D possibly corresponds to TRBD1 (6 bases). Germline V lookup: CDR1 ENHRY, CDR2 SYGVKD. The CDR3 runs to 15 residues. Trimming stripped 7 bases from V and 6 bases from J, with 20 bases between. As DNA, the CDR3 is TGTGCCATCAAGAACCGGGACACATGGGGGGATACGCAGTATTTT. This gives the protein CAIKNRDTWGDTQYF.

This clone occurred once. The V gene is TRBV28, the J gene TRBJ2-7; 9 bases fit TRBD2. Germline CDR1 reads MDHEN; CDR2 reads SYDVKM. This CDR3 is 15 amino acids long. J was trimmed by 2 bases and V by 3 bases; bases with no gene match: 5. The chain's CDR3 is CASSFEGTSTYEQYF. In DNA, the CDR3 is TGTGCCAGCAGTTTCGAGGGGACTAGCACCTACGAGCAGTACTTC.